The rows below give T cell receptor beta chains drawn from one sample of a study of blood T cells in healthy people across ages. TCRdb re-called the 5' RACE reads with MiXCR, one entry per CDR3 protein. Found here are some 780,000 distinct CDR3 sequences, about 61% of them singletons; the top ten hold more than 25%. What was sequenced was blood. These receptors all come from a man in his forties or fifties in good health. The CDR3 runs from the conserved cysteine through the conserved F or W. The D gene is left open where the match is weak. Size tells how often a clone was seen (once, few, many) or the class of an expanded clone, and some rows leave it out.

>TRBD2|-|TRBJ2-3|TRBV10-3
TGTGCCATCAGTGACCTAGCGGGGGGGCCAGATACGCAGTATTTT
CAISDLAGGPDTQYF
>-|-|TRBJ2-7|TRBV5-1
TGCGCCAGCAGCTTGGGAGGGGCGGGTCCCTCTACCTACGAGCAGTACTTC
CASSLGGAGPSTYEQYF
>-|few|TRBJ2-5|TRBV11-1
TGTGCCAGCAGCGTTGGCCGGGCGGGGTCTTTGGAGACCCAGTACTTC
CASSVGRAGSLETQYF
>-|-|TRBJ2-1|TRBV12-5
TGTGCTAGTGGTTTGGCCCACAGCTACAATGAGCAGTTCTTC
CASGLAHSYNEQFF
>-|-|TRBJ1-4|TRBV5-1
TGCGCCAGCAGGCTGACAGGTCAAACCGCAACTAATGAAAAACTGTTTTTT
CASRLTGQTATNEKLFF
>-|-|TRBJ2-6|TRBV24-1
TGTGCCACCAGTGATTTCCGGGACGTTGTTTCTGGGGCCAACGTCCTGACTTTC
CATSDFRDVVSGANVLTF
>TRBD1|-|TRBJ1-5|TRBV20-1
TGCAGTGCTAGAGATAGGGACAGATATTCTCAGCCCCAGCATTTT
CSARDRDRYSQPQHF
>TRBD2|-|TRBJ2-2|TRBV6-5
TGTGCCAGCAGTTACTCTCCTCGGACTAGCGGGCGGCCGGCGAACACCGGGGAGCTGTTTTTT
CASSYSPRTSGRPANTGELFF
>-|-|TRBJ2-5|TRBV21-1
TGTGCCAGCAGCAAAGCGCTTAGGAGCGACACGGGACGTAGGGAGCAGTACTTC
CASSKALRSDTGRREQYF
>-|-|TRBJ2-6|TRBV6-2/TRBV6-3
TGTGCCAGCACGATGGGGGCGTCTGGGGCCAACGTCCTGACTTTC
CASTMGASGANVLTF
>-|few|TRBJ2-1|TRBV20-1
TGCAGTGCTAGTCTCCGGGACTACAATGAGCAGTTCTTC
CSASLRDYNEQFF
>TRBD1|few|TRBJ1-4|TRBV5-1
TGCGCCAGCAGCTTGGGGGCGACAGGGGGTGAAAAACTGTTTTTT
CASSLGATGGEKLFF
>TRBD2|-|TRBJ2-1|TRBV10-3
TGTGCCATCAGGCTCGCTAGCGGCAATGAGCAGTTCTTC
CAIRLASGNEQFF
>TRBD1|-|TRBJ2-7|TRBV20-1
TGCAGTGCTGGAGGCCGGGACAGGGCCACCTACGAGCAGTACTTC
CSAGGRDRATYEQYF
>-|-|TRBJ2-7|TRBV20-1
TGCAGTGCAGGGACCGAAAAGAGTTGGAACGAGCAGTACTTC
CSAGTEKSWNEQYF